This T cell receptor (beta chain) is drawn from a study of beta chain features in type 1 diabetes. Study-wide points: Any PCR bias toward short templates would affect both groups alike. Patients' naive, central memory and Treg TCRB repertoires seemed closer to one another than those of healthy donors. Shorter TCRB CDR3s, moderately but significantly so, marked every one of the four CD4+ subsets in Type 1 diabetes patients.

Of the isolated RNA, all was reverse transcribed, and so the sequenced material was expressed TCRB transcripts. Some clones are missing from TCRdb's copy, which holds only in-frame ones; the method was immunoSEQ multiplex PCR. The table records some 150,000 clones, roughly 50% of them present only once. As regards this clone: Its matching antigen is unknown.

Staining for CD45RO/CCR7/CD25/CD127/CD95/CD27 allowed sorting of CD4+ naive, central memory, regulatory and stem cell-like memory cells. CDR3 length: 17 residues. The trim removed 5 bases at V and 5 bases at J, leaving 12 bases unmatched. The germline gives CDR1 SEHNR, CDR2 FQNEAQ (reference sequence). Sequencing used Tregs from blood. The receptor comes from a man younger than 35 in good health. This chain joins TRBV7-9 and TRBJ2-3; 11 bases are a match to TRBD1. CDR3 loop: CASSRDRGMGTGDTQYF. CDR3 in DNA: TGTGCCAGCAGCCGGGACAGGGGGATGGGGACGGGAGATACGCAGTATTTT.